The clone carrying this T cell receptor (beta chain) was counted a few times. Antigen specificity is unknown. These data originate in a study of CD8 T cells in ankylosing spondylitis. Study-level results: Disease-associated clonotypes exhibited CD8+ identity and were relatively infrequent in peripheral blood. There was reportedly significant enrichment of clones that were disease-linked in matched ankylosing spondylitis synovial fluid. In synovial fluid and blood from reactive arthritis, some motif variants were previously reported. There was a TCR beta motif, made of several highly homologous variants, that appeared characteristic of ankylosing spondylitis blood.

TCRdb reprocessed the 5' RACE reads with MiXCR, giving one entry per CDR3 protein. The sample records some 90,000 distinct CDR3 sequences, around 25% being singletons. Sequencing used blood, either unsorted or a sorted T cell fraction (not recorded which). The clonotype comes from a male donor with ankylosing spondylitis or in good health (not recorded which).

CDR3 in DNA: TGCGCCAGCAGCTCGGAGGACAGGGGGTTTGATAACTATGGCTACACCTTC. Translated: CASSSEDRGFDNYGYTF. The chain links TRBV4-1 to TRBJ1-2; TRBD1 matches at 10 bases. Losses at the gene ends were 5 bases for V and 1 base for J; bases not matched to a gene: 10. Germline V lookup: CDR1 MGHRA, CDR2 YSYEKL. The CDR3 extends over 17 amino acids.